These T cell receptor beta chains were read from a single sample in a study of T-cell reconstitution after alpha-beta-depleted transplantation in children. Each CDR3 protein is one row after TCRdb ran MiXCR on the PCR reads. The table shows around 300,000 distinct CDR3 sequences, with around 10% occurring only once. The source was peripheral blood, collected 180 days after TCRalphabeta/CD19-depleted stem cell transplant. The source of these receptors is a male patient aged 2-15 years who had a stem cell transplant for chronic granulomatous disease, so the T cells may come from the graft donor. CDR3s include the opening cysteine and the closing phenylalanine or tryptophan.

j_call v_call cdr3_aa
TRBJ2-1 TRBV12-3/TRBV12-4 CASSPSPGLADSYNEQFF
TRBJ2-7 TRBV29-1 CSVVGTGGAGEQYF
TRBJ2-3 TRBV12-3/TRBV12-4 CASTFSGFTDTQYF
TRBJ1-5 TRBV23-1 CASSPTGTGGYQPQHF
TRBJ2-1 TRBV7-6 CASSLGARWRPDNEQFF
TRBJ2-1 TRBV14 CASSQDIRYNEQFF
TRBJ2-1 TRBV25-1 CASSDTGNEQFF
TRBJ2-1 TRBV9 CASSAGTSGRANEQFF
TRBJ2-7 TRBV7-9 CASSILSGGSYEQYF
TRBJ2-2 TRBV24-1 CATSDFLGNTGELFF
TRBJ2-5 TRBV4-1 CASSQGQGDRETQYF
TRBJ2-6 TRBV20-1 CSARDRKSGANVLTF
TRBJ2-3 TRBV29-1 CSGRFSTDTQYF
TRBJ2-7 TRBV20-1 CSARVQGLIYEQYF
TRBJ2-4 TRBV19 CASSSGREATKNIQYF
TRBJ2-4 TRBV20-1 CSASYRGKAKNIQYF
TRBJ2-7 TRBV28 CASSSLPVSYEQYF
TRBJ2-1 TRBV6-1 CASRRGTAYNEQFF
TRBJ2-2 TRBV20-1 CSATGGNTGELFF
TRBJ2-5 TRBV5-1 CASSLWGNTQETQYF
TRBJ2-3 TRBV29-1 CSVMGLAGGPGTQYF
TRBJ2-1 TRBV5-1 CASSLGLAVVNEQFF
TRBJ2-3 TRBV7-3 CASSLFPTSGATSTDTQYF
TRBJ2-5 TRBV9 CASSVSVGLAGIQETQYF
TRBJ2-7 TRBV18 CASSPPSSYEQYF
TRBJ2-1 TRBV12-3/TRBV12-4 CASSRTRTGDEQFF
TRBJ1-2 TRBV28 CASSLSTGYYGYTF
TRBJ2-1 TRBV28 CASSAWLAGGPDNEQFF
TRBJ2-3 TRBV7-2 CASYKESQDGTDTQYF
TRBJ2-7 TRBV20-1 CSAYHPGLDHYEQYF
TRBJ1-1 TRBV12-3/TRBV12-4 CASSLISWLGTEAFF
TRBJ1-3 TRBV25-1 CASSSRTGGASSGNTIYF
TRBJ1-1 TRBV21-1 CASSTGFKGRQNTEAFF
TRBJ2-7 TRBV28 CASFSGVAYEQYF
TRBJ2-2 TRBV6-5 CASSYLLGPNTGELFF
TRBJ2-1 TRBV28 CASTFLRQGHEQFF
TRBJ2-3 TRBV7-9 CATPRLAGASDTQYF
TRBJ2-7 TRBV20-1 CSARGASGAAYEQYF
TRBJ2-2 TRBV5-4 CASSAGDTGELFF
TRBJ2-2 TRBV24-1 CATSFGGVSHNGELFF
TRBJ2-7 TRBV5-1 CASSSSSGSYEQYF
TRBJ2-3 TRBV2 CASRGGTGFF
TRBJ2-5 TRBV29-1 CSVAVLEGVETQYF
TRBJ2-5 TRBV6-1 CASSGTSGGETQYF
TRBJ2-1 TRBV25-1 CASSEHLVAAHNEQFF
TRBJ2-2 TRBV5-6 CASSSDGTGDTGELFF
TRBJ1-5 TRBV20-1 CSAVSGAGSEISNQPQHF
TRBJ2-3 TRBV6-2/TRBV6-3 CASTQMPHRGWNTDTQYF
TRBJ2-3 TRBV24-1 CATKSASPTDTQYF
TRBJ2-5 TRBV20-1 CSARPPSPGRTQETQYF
TRBJ2-3 TRBV6-5 CASRRIAGGPTDTQYF
TRBJ2-7 TRBV19 CASISGNTYEQYF
TRBJ2-1 TRBV12-3/TRBV12-4 CASSLVGSGEQFF
TRBJ2-6 TRBV3-1 CASSQPTGTGANVLTF
TRBJ1-1 TRBV6-5 CASSWGRRTEAFF